One sample yielded the 20 T cell receptor beta chains listed below, sequenced in a study of cytomegalovirus exposure and HLA in healthy donors. Primers: 60 Vbeta forward and 13 Jbeta reverse. TCRdb keeps only in-frame clones here, not all; method: immunoSEQ multiplex PCR. The table has roughly 150,000 clones, roughly three quarters seen once; the top ten hold over 13%. The sequenced material came from PBMCs. These receptors all come from a middle-aged woman in good health and CMV-seronegative.

As for this clone: Within the sample, other DNA sequences also encode this same CDR3. V and J are TRBV25-1 and TRBJ2-2, with 10 bases lining up with TRBD2. V lost 6 bases, J lost 3 bases, and 4 bases stayed unmatched. Per the germline V gene, CDR1 is MGHDK and CDR2 is SYGVNS. The CDR3 extends over 15 amino acids. The CDR3 coding sequence is TGTGCCAGCAGAACCGGGACTAGCGACACCGGGGAGCTGTTTTTT. The encoded protein is CASRTGTSDTGELFF.

The gene calls are TRBV6-5 and TRBJ1-4, with 10 positions matching TRBD1. J was trimmed by 8 bases and V by 4 bases; bases with no gene match: 10. The CDR3 loop spans 16 amino acids. Germline V CDR1 and CDR2: MNHEY, SVGAGI. CDR3 amino acids: CASSWDRGVRKEKLFF. The DNA for the CDR3 is TGTGCCAGCAGTTGGGACAGGGGTGTAAGGAAGGAAAAACTGTTTTTT.

V usage is TRBV2 and J usage is TRBJ1-3, with D possibly matching TRBD1 (6 bases). V was clipped by 4 bases and J by 3 bases, with 10 bases between them. CDR3 size: 14 residues. Looked up from germline, CDR1 is SNHLY and CDR2 is FYNNEI. This CDR3 is CASSVGGDGNTIYF. The CDR3 region has the DNA TGTGCCAGCAGTGTAGGGGGTGATGGAAACACCATATATTTT.

The rearrangement joins TRBV28 to TRBJ2-7, with D tentatively TRBD2 (7 bases). The germline V gene encodes CDR1 MDHEN and CDR2 SYDVKM. With 3 bases removed from V and 7 bases from J, the gap between germline ends came to 13 bases. The CDR3 runs 13 residues. CDR3 region: CASSLGGGMEQYF. CDR3 bases: TGTGCCAGCAGTTTGGGAGGGGGAATGGAGCAGTACTTC.

The chain carries TRBV10-2 and TRBJ2-1, with 9 bases identical to TRBD2. CDR1 and CDR2 from the germline V gene are WSHSY and SAAADI. The CDR3 sequence is 13 residues long. V trimming: 6 bases; J trimming: 8 bases; junction bases outside the gene matches: 5. The CDR3 nucleotides read TGCGCCAGCAGGGCGGGAGGGCGAGATGAGCAGTTCTTC. Its translation: CASRAGGRDEQFF.

The chain is built from TRBV10-3 and TRBJ1-1, with a possible D match to TRBD1 (5 bases). Germline V gene sequence: CDR1 ENHRY, CDR2 SYGVKD. V was shortened by 8 bases and J by 0 bases, with 10 bases between the two germline ends. The CDR3 loop spans 13 amino acids. The DNA of the CDR3 is TGTGCCATCCAACAGGAGCTGAACACTGAAGCTTTCTTT. This codes for CAIQQELNTEAFF.

The chain is built from TRBV19 and TRBJ1-1; D is unclear. CDR1 and CDR2 (germline): LNHDA, SQIVND (reference sequence). The CDR3 is made up of 15 amino acids. V shed 3 bases and J shed 0 bases, with 11 bases lying between them. The CDR3 protein is CASSMAGFMNTEAFF. CDR3 DNA: TGTGCCAGTAGTATGGCAGGATTTATGAACACTGAAGCTTTCTTT.

The CDR3 DNA reads as TGTGCCAGCCGTATGTCGAACACCGGGGAGCTGTTTTTT. It translates to CASRMSNTGELFF. This chain links TRBV7-3 with TRBJ2-2, with unresolved D. This CDR3 region has 13 residues. The germline CDR1 and CDR2 sequences are SGHTA and FQGTGA. The ends were cut back, 8 bases at V and 0 bases at J, with 7 bases in the middle.

The V gene is TRBV18, the J gene TRBJ2-7; TRBD1 matches 7 bases. The CDR3 length is 16 residues. J was trimmed by 5 bases and V by 0 bases; bases with no gene match: 10. Per the germline V gene, CDR1 is KGHSH and CDR2 is LQKENI. The CDR3 sequence is CASSPPYRGRGNEQYF. CDR3 bases: TGTGCCAGCTCACCACCCTACAGGGGAAGAGGGAACGAGCAGTACTTC.

The V and J genes are TRBV6-1 and TRBJ2-5; D gene ambiguous. The V and J ends lost 5 bases and 1 base respectively, with 11 bases between them. The V gene's germline CDR1 is MNHNS and CDR2 SASEGT. This CDR3 is built from 14 residues. CDR3 in amino acids: CASSSAFSQETQYF. The CDR3 region has the DNA TGTGCCAGCAGTTCTGCTTTCAGCCAAGAGACCCAGTACTTC.

The chain carries TRBV11-3 and TRBJ1-4; 7 nucleotides align to TRBD1. Germline V CDR1 and CDR2: SGHNT, YENEEA. This CDR3 comprises 13 residues. J was trimmed by 7 bases and V by 4 bases; bases with no gene match: 3. The CDR3 here is CASSSRDSEKLFF. The CDR3 nucleotides are TGTGCCAGCAGCTCCCGGGACAGTGAAAAACTGTTTTTT.

V is TRBV6-6 and J is TRBJ1-5; D gene uncertain. Between the trimmed V and J ends, which lost 2 bases and 4 bases, there was a span of 12 bases. The CDR3 spans 15 residues. Germline CDR1 is MNHNY and CDR2 is SVGAGI (reference sequence). CDR3 region: CASSYQSRGNQPQHF. CDR3 in DNA: TGTGCCAGCAGTTACCAGAGTCGGGGAAATCAGCCCCAGCATTTT.

This clone was detected once. The rearrangement joins TRBV28 to TRBJ1-2; 10 nucleotides agree with TRBD1. This CDR3 has 18 amino acids. Germline V gives CDR1 MDHEN, CDR2 SYDVKM. With V trimmed by 5 bases and J by 3 bases, 15 bases remained unmatched. The CDR3 loop reads CASSPTSGTGAIYYGYTF. CDR3 sequence (DNA): TGTGCCAGCAGTCCAACCTCCGGGACAGGGGCGATTTACTATGGCTACACCTTC.

The chain uses TRBV6-1 and TRBJ1-2, with 8 bases aligning to TRBD1. V lost 5 bases, J lost 5 bases, and 4 bases stayed unmatched. This CDR3 has 13 amino acids. Germline V gene data show CDR1 as MNHNS and CDR2 as SASEGT. The CDR3 reads CASSRTGPYGYTF. Written as DNA, the CDR3 is TGTGCCAGCAGTAGGACAGGGCCGTATGGCTACACCTTC.

The chain has TRBV6-5 and TRBJ1-1; TRBD1 agrees at 10 bases. V lost 0 bases, J lost 6 bases, and 7 bases stayed unmatched. CDR1 is MNHEY and CDR2 is SVGAGI in the germline V gene. This CDR3 is built from 16 residues. The CDR3: CASSYSAGTGAAEAFF. The DNA for the CDR3 is TGTGCCAGCAGTTACTCGGCCGGGACAGGGGCGGCTGAAGCTTTCTTT.

The chain recombines TRBV5-1 with TRBJ1-3; TRBD1 agrees at 7 bases. The germline V gene encodes CDR1 SGHRS and CDR2 YFSETQ. This CDR3 spans 16 amino acids. The ends lost 4 bases at V and 3 bases at J; junction bases unmatched: 10. CDR3 nucleotides: TGCGCCAGCAGCCCACGGCCAGGGGGAGGTGGAAACACCATATATTTT. This gives the protein CASSPRPGGGGNTIYF.

The V gene is TRBV6-5, the J gene TRBJ2-1; D is possibly TRBD1 (6 bases). This CDR3 region has 15 residues. CDR1 and CDR2 from the germline V gene are MNHEY and SVGAGI. The V end lost 0 bases, the J end lost 8 bases, and 14 bases lay between the germline ends. CDR3 nucleotides: TGTGCCAGCAGTTACTCCCAATACAGGGACGATGAGCAGTTCTTC. Protein: CASSYSQYRDDEQFF.

The sample holds a few counts of this clone. The rearrangement links TRBV19 to TRBJ1-4, with 7 bases identical to TRBD1. CDR3 length: 13 amino acids. CDR1 LNHDA and CDR2 SQIVND come from the germline V gene (reference sequence). Trimming cost V 5 bases and J 8 bases; bases outside gene matches: 5. The CDR3 nucleotides read TGTGCCAGTAGTCTCGACAGGGAAGAAAAACTGTTTTTT. Its protein product is CASSLDREEKLFF.

In this sample, this clone turned up once. The chain couples TRBV27 to TRBJ2-7; 11 positions match TRBD1. This CDR3 has 15 residues. The ends lost 2 bases at V and 4 bases at J; junction bases unmatched: 4. In germline, CDR1 is MNHEY, CDR2 SMNVEV (reference sequence). The CDR3 here is CASSLVGTGGYEQYF. Here the CDR3 DNA reads TGTGCCAGCAGTTTAGTAGGGACAGGGGGGTACGAGCAGTACTTC.

The gene calls are TRBV19 and TRBJ1-1, with unresolved D. There are 12 residues in the CDR3. CDR1 and CDR2 (germline): LNHDA, SQIVND (reference sequence). The V and J ends lost 11 bases and 2 bases respectively, with 12 bases between them. Here the CDR3 DNA reads TGTGCCGTACGGGCGGGTAACACTGAAGCTTTCTTT. Protein sequence: CAVRAGNTEAFF. Combining the CDR3 with reference TRBV19 and TRBJ1-1 gives the whole variable domain DGGITQSPKYLFRKEGQNVTLSCEQNLNHDAMYWYRQDPGQGLRLIYYSQIVNDFQKGDIAEGYSVSREKKESFPLTVTSAQKNPTAFYLCAVRAGNTEAFFGQGTRLTVV.